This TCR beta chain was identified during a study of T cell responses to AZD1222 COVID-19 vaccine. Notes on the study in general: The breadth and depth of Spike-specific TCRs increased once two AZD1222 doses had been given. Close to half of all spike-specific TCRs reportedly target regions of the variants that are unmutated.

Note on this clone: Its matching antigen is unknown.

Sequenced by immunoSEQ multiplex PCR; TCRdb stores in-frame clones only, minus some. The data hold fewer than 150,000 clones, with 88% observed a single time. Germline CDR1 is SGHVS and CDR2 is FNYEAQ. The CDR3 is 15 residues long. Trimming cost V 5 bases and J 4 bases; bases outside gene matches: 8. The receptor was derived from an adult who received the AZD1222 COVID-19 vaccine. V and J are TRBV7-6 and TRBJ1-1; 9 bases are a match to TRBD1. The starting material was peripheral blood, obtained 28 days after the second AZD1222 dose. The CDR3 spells CASSGTGSWGTEAFF. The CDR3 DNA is TGTGCCAGCAGCGGGACAGGGAGTTGGGGCACTGAAGCTTTCTTT.